This T cell receptor (beta chain) was identified during a study of cytomegalovirus exposure and HLA in healthy donors. The overall study: An earlier analysis found fewer than 140 million unique TCR beta sequences from about 190 million T cells. The early release's HLA-typed donors yielded 78 million or so unique TCRs.

PCR involved 60 Vbeta and 13 Jbeta primers. TCRdb's table, derived via immunoSEQ multiplex PCR, lists solely in-frame clones and lacks some. The table includes over 130,000 clones, approximately 79% detected once. Germline trimming cut 5 bases from V and 1 base from J; bases unmatched to any gene: 1. This CDR3 is built from 12 residues. From germline, CDR1 is GTSNPN and CDR2 SVGIG (reference sequence). Points on this clone: Its antigen remains unidentified.

Study-wide findings and caveats: In a later analysis, at a false discovery rate of 0.05, 15,000 to 20,000 TCR beta sequences were associated with HLA alleles. Presence/absence comparisons presumed near-even sequencing depth among donors.

The chain couples TRBV30 to TRBJ1-1, with TRBD1 identical over 7 bases. The sample was PBMCs. The receptor was isolated from a man aged 45 to 65 in good health and CMV-seropositive. CDR3 nucleotide sequence: TGTGCCTGGGGGACAGAGAACACTGAAGCTTTCTTT. The encoded protein is CAWGTENTEAFF.